The source of this TCR beta chain is a study of blood T cell repertoires in COVID-19. Across the study: The United States, Italy and Spain provided the acute and convalescent COVID-19 samples. T cells, B-cell-depleted T cells, or PBMCs provided the cDNA or gDNA that served as material.

Study processing details: The assay estimated nucleated cells by amplifying reference gene primers. TCRdb's table, derived via immunoSEQ multiplex PCR, lists solely in-frame clones and lacks some. That table gives V, J and clone size, and the DNA gave D and trimming. The sample records 90,000 to 130,000 clones, around 82% being singletons. The sequence was obtained from a woman in her sixties or seventies with acute or convalescent COVID-19. Sequencing was carried out using peripheral blood.

In DNA form, the CDR3 reads TGTGCCAGCAGGGGGACAGGTACCCGGGAGCTGTTTTTT. Translated, it gives CASRGTGTRELFF. V usage is TRBV12-3 or TRBV12-4 and J usage is TRBJ2-2, with TRBD1 matching over 8 bases. This CDR3 is built from 13 residues. V was clipped by 6 bases and J by 9 bases; unmatched bases: 6.